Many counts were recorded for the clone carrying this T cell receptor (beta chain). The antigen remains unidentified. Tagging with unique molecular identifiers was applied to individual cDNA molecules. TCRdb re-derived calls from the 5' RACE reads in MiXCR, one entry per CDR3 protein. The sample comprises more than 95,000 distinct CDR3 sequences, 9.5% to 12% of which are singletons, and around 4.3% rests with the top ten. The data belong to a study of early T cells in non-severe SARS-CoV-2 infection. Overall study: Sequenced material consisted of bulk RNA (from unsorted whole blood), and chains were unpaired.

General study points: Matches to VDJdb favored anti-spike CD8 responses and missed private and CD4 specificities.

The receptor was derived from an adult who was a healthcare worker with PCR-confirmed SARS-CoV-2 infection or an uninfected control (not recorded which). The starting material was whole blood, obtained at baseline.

The CDR3 region has the DNA TGTGCCAGCAGCCAAGGAGGTAGCGGGAGGAGCGAGCAGTACTTC. Translated, it gives CASSQGGSGRSEQYF. J is TRBJ2-7 and V is TRBV3-1, with TRBD2 matching over 10 bases. J gave up 6 bases and V 1 base, and 6 bases lay outside the gene matches. CDR1 is LGHDT, CDR2 YNNKEL, per germline (reference sequence). The CDR3 has 15 residues.